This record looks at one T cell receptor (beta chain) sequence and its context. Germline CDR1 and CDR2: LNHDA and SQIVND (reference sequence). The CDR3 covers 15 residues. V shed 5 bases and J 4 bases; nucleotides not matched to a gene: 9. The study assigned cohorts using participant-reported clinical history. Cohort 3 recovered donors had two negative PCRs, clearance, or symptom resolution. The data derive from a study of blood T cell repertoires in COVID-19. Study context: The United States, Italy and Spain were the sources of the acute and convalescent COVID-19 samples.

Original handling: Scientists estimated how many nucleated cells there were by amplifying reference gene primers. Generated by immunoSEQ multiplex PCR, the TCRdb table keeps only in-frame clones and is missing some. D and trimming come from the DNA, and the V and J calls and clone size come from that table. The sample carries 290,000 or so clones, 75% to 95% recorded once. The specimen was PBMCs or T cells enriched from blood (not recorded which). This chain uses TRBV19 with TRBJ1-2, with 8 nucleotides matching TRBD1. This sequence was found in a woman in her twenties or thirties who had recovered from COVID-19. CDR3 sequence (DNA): TGTGCCAGTAGTCCAGGACAGGGTTACGGCTATGGCTACACCTTC. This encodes CASSPGQGYGYGYTF.